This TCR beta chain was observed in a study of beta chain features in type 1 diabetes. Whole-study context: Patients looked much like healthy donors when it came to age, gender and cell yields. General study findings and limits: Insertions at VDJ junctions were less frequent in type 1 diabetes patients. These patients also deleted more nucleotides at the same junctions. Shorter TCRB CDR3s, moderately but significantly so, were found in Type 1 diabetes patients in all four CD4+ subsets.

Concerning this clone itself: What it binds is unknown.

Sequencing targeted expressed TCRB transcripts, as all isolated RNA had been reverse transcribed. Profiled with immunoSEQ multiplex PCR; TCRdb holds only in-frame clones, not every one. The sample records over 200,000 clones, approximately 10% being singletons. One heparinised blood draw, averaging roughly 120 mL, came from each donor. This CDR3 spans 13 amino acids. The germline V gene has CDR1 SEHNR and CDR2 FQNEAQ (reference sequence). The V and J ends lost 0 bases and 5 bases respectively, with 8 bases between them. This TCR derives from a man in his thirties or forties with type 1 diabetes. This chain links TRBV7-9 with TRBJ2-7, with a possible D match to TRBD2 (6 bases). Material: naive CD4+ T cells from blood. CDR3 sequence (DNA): TGTGCCAGCAGCTTAGCGGGGGGTAACGAGCAGTACTTC. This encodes CASSLAGGNEQYF.